This entry features one T cell receptor (beta chain) sequence. Clones were sequenced by immunoSEQ multiplex PCR, and TCRdb holds only the in-frame ones, with some missing. The sample contains approximately 300,000 clones, 70% to 90% of which appear only once. This specimen belongs to a study of blood T cell repertoires in COVID-19. The CDR3 is 15 residues long. The germline V gene has CDR1 SGHTA and CDR2 FQGTGA. V dropped 3 bases and J dropped 2; count of bases not matched to a gene: 4. This clonotype was sampled from a woman in her thirties who had recovered from COVID-19. The chain recombines TRBV7-3 with TRBJ2-5, with TRBD2 identical over 9 bases. The sequenced material came from PBMCs or T cells enriched from blood (not recorded which). The CDR3 DNA reads TGTGCCAGCAGCTTTAGCGGGAGCCGACAAGAGACCCAGTACTTC. It translates to CASSFSGSRQETQYF.